This T cell receptor beta chain is drawn from a study of shared clonotypes between healthy human individuals. Broader study findings: Investigators collected only blood, and repertoires in tissues likely differ.

Germline assignment: CDR1 SNHLY and CDR2 FYNNEI. V dropped 4 bases and J dropped 5 bases, with 15 bases sitting between them. The CDR3 extends over 15 amino acids. Assay: immunoSEQ multiplex PCR; the TCRdb copy retains only in-frame clones and omits some. Of fewer than 850,000 clones in the sample, around 91% were seen once. Note on this clone: The antigen remains unidentified.

V gene TRBV2 combines with J gene TRBJ2-1; no reliable D call. Sequencing was done on a sample of memory CD8+ T cells from PBMCs. Specified subset: CD45RO+ cells pooled with CCR7-negative TemRA cells. The sequence was collected from a man between 18 and 35 years old in good health. Some clones in this sample may be carry-over from other donors' samples. CDR3 residues: CASSVAASVHNEQFF. CDR3 sequence (DNA): TGTGCCAGCAGTGTGGCTGCCTCGGTCCACAATGAGCAGTTCTTC.